The 4 T cell receptor beta chains listed next were all sequenced from one sample in a study of T cell responses to AZD1222 COVID-19 vaccine. Method: immunoSEQ multiplex PCR; TCRdb's copy keeps in-frame clones and lacks some. The sample holds under 60,000 clones; approximately 79% are singletons and the top ten take 10%. Specimen: peripheral blood, collected on day 0 of AZD1222 vaccination. The source of these receptors is an adult in good health.

CDR3: CASRFWGSGTDTQYF. The CDR3 DNA is TGTGCCAGCCGATTCTGGGGGTCGGGCACAGATACGCAGTATTTT. The gene calls are TRBV27 and TRBJ2-3; TRBD1 or TRBD2 may be the D gene (5 bases each). This CDR3 spans 15 amino acids. V was cut by 8 bases and J by 1 base, with 16 bases left in between. Germline CDR1 reads MNHEY; CDR2 reads SMNVEV (reference sequence).

The chain combines TRBV12-3 or TRBV12-4 with TRBJ1-2; D is undetermined. The germline V and J ends were trimmed by 8 bases and 8 bases, with 15 bases remaining between them. The CDR3 sequence is 12 residues long. CDR3 sequence (DNA): TGTGCCAGCGGTCGGGTGAGTGGCGGCTACACCTTC. It specifies CASGRVSGGYTF.

The V gene is TRBV3-1 (or the pseudogene TRBV3-2), the J gene TRBJ2-7; D gene ambiguous. The CDR3 spans 13 residues. V lost 3 bases and J 0 bases, leaving 6 bases between the germline ends. Germline CDR1 and CDR2: LGHDT and YNNKEL (reference sequence). CDR3 sequence: CASSQGFSYEQYF. CDR3 nucleotide sequence: TGTGCCAGCAGCCAGGGATTCTCCTACGAGCAGTACTTC.

The chain uses TRBV9 and TRBJ1-2; a weak D match, TRBD1 (6 bases). The CDR3 has 13 residues. Trimming cost V 2 bases and J 7 bases, with 12 bases left between them. Germline V gives CDR1 SGDLS, CDR2 YYNGEE. The CDR3 region is CASSVQGGGGYTF. CDR3 in DNA: TGTGCCAGCAGCGTTCAAGGAGGGGGTGGCTACACCTTC.